A single sample is the source of the 26 T cell receptor beta chains below, sequenced in a study of a mutant IDH1 vaccine in newly diagnosed glioma. Sequenced by immunoSEQ multiplex PCR; TCRdb stores in-frame clones only, minus some. The profile shows more than 25,000 clones, almost 80% of them singletons. Regarding time point: week 35, safety follow-up. Doses comprised 300 ug of mutant IDH1 20-mer peptide each, plus topical imiquimod. These receptors have no identified antigens. The sample in question was PBMCs, obtained from a glioma patient whose treatment included an IDH1 peptide vaccine. All receptors come from a woman aged 25 to 39 with glioma. Some clones in this sample may be carry-over from other donors' samples.

V and J are TRBV4-1 and TRBJ2-7; D uncertain. Per germline, CDR1 MGHRA and CDR2 YSYEKL. The ends were cut back, 0 bases at V and 0 bases at J, with 12 bases in the middle. The length of the CDR3 is 16 residues. The chain's CDR3 is CASSQDGEGFSYEQYF. CDR3 sequence (DNA): TGCGCCAGCAGCCAAGATGGAGAAGGTTTCTCCTACGAGCAGTACTTC.

This chain connects TRBV29-1 to TRBJ2-1; D assignment may be TRBD1 or TRBD2 (7 bases each). The CDR3 has 13 amino acids. V lost 7 bases, J lost 8 bases, and 18 bases lay in between. Germline V gene lookup returns CDR1 SQVTM and CDR2 ANQGSEA. The DNA for the CDR3 is TGCAGCGACTGGGGGGGAGACAGGGATGAGCAGTTCTTC. This encodes CSDWGGDRDEQFF.

The chain couples TRBV29-1 to TRBJ2-1; tentatively, D is TRBD1 (6 bases). The CDR3 has 11 amino acids. The V and J ends lost 3 bases and 6 bases respectively, with 6 bases between them. Germline assignment: CDR1 SQVTM and CDR2 ANQGSEA. The CDR3 DNA sequence: TGCAGCGTTGACAGGGGCAATGAGCAGTTCTTC. Its translation: CSVDRGNEQFF.

This chain joins TRBV18 and TRBJ2-7, with TRBD2 identical over 12 bases. V was pared by 6 bases and J by 7 bases, with 13 bases of the junction left unmatched. The CDR3 spans 16 residues. Per the germline V gene, CDR1 is KGHSH and CDR2 is LQKENI. CDR3 in amino acids: CASSRTLAGGPREQYF. The CDR3 bases are TGTGCCAGCTCGCGCACCCTAGCGGGAGGGCCGCGGGAGCAGTACTTC.

V gene TRBV7-9 combines with J gene TRBJ2-5; D ambiguous. CDR1 is SEHNR, CDR2 FQNEAQ, per germline (reference sequence). There are 16 residues in the CDR3. Trimming stripped 1 base from V and 5 bases from J, with 17 bases between. This CDR3 reads CASSLGNANPRETQYF. CDR3 in DNA: TGTGCCAGCAGCTTAGGTAATGCGAACCCGCGGGAGACCCAGTACTTC.

J is TRBJ2-7 and V is TRBV7-2; the D is unclear. V lost 2 bases to trimming and J lost 2 bases, with 10 bases between them. Germline CDR1 reads SGHTA; CDR2 reads FQGNSA. This CDR3 is built from 14 residues. The DNA of the CDR3 is TGTGCCAGCAGCTTAAGTTACCGCACCTACGAGCAGTACTTC. This sequence encodes CASSLSYRTYEQYF.

The chain joins TRBV11-2 to TRBJ2-7; TRBD1 agrees at 8 bases. Per the germline V gene, CDR1 is SGHAT and CDR2 is FQNNGV. The CDR3 length is 13 residues. With V trimmed by 5 bases and J by 3 bases, 3 bases remained unmatched. The CDR3 region has the DNA TGTGCCAGCAGCCCTGGGACAGGCTACGAGCAGTACTTC. Its protein is CASSPGTGYEQYF.

V is TRBV14 and J is TRBJ1-1; 7 bases fit TRBD1. V lost 1 base to trimming and J lost 3 bases; unmatched junction nucleotides: 20. CDR1 is SGHDN, CDR2 FVKESK, per germline. The CDR3 runs to 20 residues. The CDR3 DNA reads as TGTGCCAGCAGCCAAGTTGGGGTAACAGGGGCCAGATTTATTGACACTGAAGCTTTCTTT. Encoded protein: CASSQVGVTGARFIDTEAFF. Full variable domain (missing parts from reference TRBV14 and TRBJ1-1): EAGVTQFPSHSVIEKGQTVTLRCDPISGHDNLYWYRRVMGKEIKFLLHFVKESKQDESGMPNNRFLAERTGGTYSTLKVQPAELEDSGVYFCASSQVGVTGARFIDTEAFFGQGTRLTVV.

The gene calls are TRBV2 and TRBJ1-5; D unclear. The germline CDR1 and CDR2 sequences are SNHLY and FYNNEI. V was cut by 10 bases and J by 5 bases, with 15 bases left in between. The CDR3 is 13 residues long. The CDR3 DNA sequence: TGTGCCACTACGGCGGACGGTGATCAGCCCCAGCATTTT. As protein: CATTADGDQPQHF. Complete variable domain (other parts from reference TRBV2 and TRBJ1-5): EPEVTQTPSHQVTQMGQEVILRCVPISNHLYFYWYRQILGQKVEFLVSFYNNEISEKSEIFDDQFSVERPDGSNFTLKIRSTKLEDSAMYFCATTADGDQPQHFGDGTRLSIL.

The chain joins TRBV10-3 to TRBJ1-2; D is possibly TRBD1 (5 bases). V lost 2 bases and J 2 bases, leaving 15 bases between the germline ends. The CDR3 spans 16 residues. CDR1 ENHRY and CDR2 SYGVKD come from the germline V gene. Here the CDR3 reads CAISETGGSENYGYTF. The CDR3 nucleotides are TGTGCCATCAGTGAGACCGGGGGGTCCGAAAACTATGGCTACACCTTC.

CDR3 sequence (DNA): TGTGCCAGCAGCTTAGGGAGTGATGCAGATACGCAGTATTTT. This codes for CASSLGSDADTQYF. V usage is TRBV7-9 and J usage is TRBJ2-3; D is unclear. The germline CDR1 and CDR2 sequences are SEHNR and FQNEAQ (reference sequence). Trimming pared 1 base from V and 4 bases from J, leaving 9 bases between. The CDR3 totals 14 residues. Complete variable domain (other parts from reference TRBV7-9 and TRBJ2-3): DTGVSQNPRHKITKRGQNVTFRCDPISEHNRLYWYRQTLGQGPEFLTYFQNEAQLEKSRLLSDRFSAERPKGSFSTLEIQRTEQGDSAMYLCASSLGSDADTQYFGPGTRLTVL.

The gene calls are TRBV23-1 and TRBJ2-7; TRBD1 is a possible D gene (5 bases). TRBV23-1 is an ORF, with its function uncertain. V was trimmed by 6 bases and J by 3 bases, leaving 18 bases between them. The CDR3 has 15 residues. The CDR3 sequence is CASSLQDQVGYEQYF. The CDR3 bases are TGCGCCAGCAGCCTACAGGACCAGGTGGGCTACGAGCAGTACTTC.

V is TRBV5-6 and J is TRBJ1-2; possible D gene TRBD1, 6 bases. V shed 2 bases and J shed 7 bases, with 15 bases lying between them. CDR1 and CDR2 (germline): SGHDT, YYEEEE. The CDR3 has 14 amino acids. The CDR3 DNA reads TGTGCCAGCAGCTTTATTGACAGGTTAAGTGGCTACACCTTC. As protein: CASSFIDRLSGYTF. Full variable domain (outside the CDR3, taken from reference TRBV5-6 and TRBJ1-2): DAGVTQSPTHLIKTRGQQVTLRCSPKSGHDTVSWYQQALGQGPQFIFQYYEEEERQRGNFPDRFSGHQFPNYSSELNVNALLLGDSALYLCASSFIDRLSGYTFGSGTRLTVV.

The chain has TRBV19 and TRBJ2-4; TRBD2 aligns across 8 bases. The CDR3 is made up of 15 amino acids. The J segment lost 2 bases and the V segment lost 8 bases, leaving 8 bases of the junction unmatched. CDR1 is LNHDA and CDR2 is SQIVND in the germline V gene (reference sequence). The CDR3 nucleotides are TGTGCCAGTCGGGTGGCGGGGGGCCCCAAAAACATTCAGTACTTC. Translating it yields CASRVAGGPKNIQYF.

This clone was counted a single time. The chain's CDR3 is CATSRDLGGQPQHF. Here the CDR3 DNA reads TGTGCCACCAGCAGAGATCTCGGCGGGCAGCCCCAGCATTTT. V usage is TRBV15 and J usage is TRBJ1-5; no clear D. This CDR3 region has 14 residues. CDR1 and CDR2 from the germline V gene are LNHNV and YYDKDF (reference sequence). Trimming took 0 bases from V and 7 from J, leaving 10 bases between them.

CDR3 DNA: TGTGCCAGCTCACCTGGACAGAGACAGCCCCAGCATTTT. Protein sequence: CASSPGQRQPQHF. The rearrangement joins TRBV18 to TRBJ1-5, with TRBD1 as a possible D gene (6 bases). Trimming shortened V by 3 bases and J by 7 bases, and 10 bases separated the two germline ends. Germline CDR1 KGHSH, CDR2 LQKENI. The CDR3 is 13 amino acids.

The chain uses TRBV19 and TRBJ2-7, with a weak D call TRBD2 (6 bases). CDR1 is LNHDA and CDR2 is SQIVND in the germline V gene (reference sequence). V was pared by 5 bases and J by 5 bases, with 13 bases between. The CDR3 runs to 13 residues. CDR3 sequence (DNA): TGTGCCAGTAGTCCGGGGGTCCTTAACGAGCAGTACTTC. This gives the protein CASSPGVLNEQYF. Using reference TRBV19 and TRBJ2-7 for the parts outside the CDR3, the full variable domain is DGGITQSPKYLFRKEGQNVTLSCEQNLNHDAMYWYRQDPGQGLRLIYYSQIVNDFQKGDIAEGYSVSREKKESFPLTVTSAQKNPTAFYLCASSPGVLNEQYFGPGTRLTVT.

The CDR3 coding sequence is TGTGCCAGCAGTTACGGCAGTCGCAGCCCTGAAGCTTTCTTT. Translated: CASSYGSRSPEAFF. V usage is TRBV6-5 and J usage is TRBJ1-1; no definite D call. The V gene lost 2 bases and the J gene lost 6 bases, with 13 bases spanning the gap. Germline CDR1 MNHEY, CDR2 SVGAGI. The CDR3 runs 14 residues.

The chain is built from TRBV5-1 and TRBJ2-3; 7 nucleotides agree with TRBD2. This CDR3 has 18 amino acids. The germline CDR1 and CDR2 sequences are SGHRS and YFSETQ. V lost 0 bases and J lost 4; bases outside the gene matches: 14. DNA for the CDR3: TGCGCCAGCAGCTTGGGGCTGGGGGGGTTCCACCTCCCAGATACGCAGTATTTT. Protein sequence: CASSLGLGGFHLPDTQYF.

A single count supports this clone. V and J are TRBV28 and TRBJ1-1; D unresolved. CDR1 is MDHEN and CDR2 is SYDVKM in the germline V gene. This CDR3 is 13 amino acids long. Trimming removed 5 bases at V and 1 base at J, with 8 bases between. CDR3 loop: CASSQTRNTEAFF. The CDR3 nucleotides read TGTGCCAGCAGTCAAACGCGGAACACTGAAGCTTTCTTT.

This clone has just one count. The gene calls are TRBV6-1 and TRBJ2-5; 9 nucleotides align to TRBD2. Germline V gives CDR1 MNHNS, CDR2 SASEGT. The junction had 10 bases not matched to a gene; V was cut back by 3 bases and J by 5 bases. CDR3 length: 16 residues. The CDR3 protein is CASSEQTSAGGETQYF. For the CDR3, the DNA is TGTGCCAGCAGTGAGCAGACGTCCGCGGGAGGGGAGACCCAGTACTTC.

This clone was seen once. This chain links TRBV11-2 with TRBJ2-7; 10 bases agree with TRBD2. This CDR3 spans 16 amino acids. Germline V gives CDR1 SGHAT, CDR2 FQNNGV. The V and J ends lost 4 bases and 1 base, in that order; junction bases with no gene match: 7. The CDR3 protein is CASSYTWTSGSYEQYF. CDR3 nucleotides: TGTGCCAGCAGCTATACCTGGACTAGCGGTTCCTACGAGCAGTACTTC.

The rearrangement uses TRBV10-3 and TRBJ2-4; D possibly uses TRBD1 or TRBD2 (5 bases each). This CDR3 contains 13 residues. CDR1 is ENHRY and CDR2 is SYGVKD in the germline V gene. The V end lost 2 bases, the J end lost 9 bases, and 11 bases lay between the germline ends. The chain's CDR3 is CAISERGESIQYF. DNA for the CDR3: TGTGCCATCAGTGAGAGAGGGGAGAGCATTCAGTACTTC.

The chain carries TRBV7-9 and TRBJ2-3; 12 bases map to TRBD2. V shed 1 base, J shed 10 bases, and the junction held 6 bases outside the gene matches. The length of the CDR3 is 15 residues. The germline gives CDR1 SEHNR, CDR2 FQNEAQ (reference sequence). The DNA for the CDR3 is TGTGCCAGCAGCTTAGTCAAGCTAGCGGGAGGGCCGCAGTATTTT. This encodes CASSLVKLAGGPQYF.

This chain uses TRBV6-9 with TRBJ1-2, with D possibly matching TRBD1 (6 bases). Deletions cut 0 bases from V and 0 bases from J, with 11 bases between. The CDR3 extends over 16 amino acids. Germline V gene lookup returns CDR1 MNHGY and CDR2 SVAAGI. The CDR3 DNA reads as TGTGCCAGCAGTTATTCGATGGAGGGGGCTAACTATGGCTACACCTTC. It codes for CASSYSMEGANYGYTF.

The rearrangement links TRBV27 to TRBJ2-2, with TRBD1 matching 9 bases. Germline V gene data show CDR1 as MNHEY and CDR2 as SMNVEV (reference sequence). The CDR3 extends over 15 amino acids. J gave up 2 bases and V 6 bases, and 4 bases lay outside the gene matches. The CDR3 sequence is CASRIQGANTGELFF. CDR3 sequence (DNA): TGTGCCAGCAGGATACAGGGGGCAAACACCGGGGAGCTGTTTTTT.